Below, one TCR beta chain is given with its context. These data come from a study of blood T cell repertoires in COVID-19. The wider study: Some COVID-19 samples were acute and others convalescent; all came from the United States, Italy and Spain. T cells, B-cell-depleted T cells, or PBMCs provided the cDNA or gDNA that served as material.

In the authors' workflow: For nucleated cells, counts were estimated from reference gene primer amplification. Generated by immunoSEQ multiplex PCR, the TCRdb table keeps only in-frame clones and is missing some. V and J calls and clone size follow that table, whereas D and trimming were derived from the DNA. Of about 94,000 clones detected, more than 65% appear once; the ten largest clones hold around 5.8%. The V gene's germline CDR1 is LGHNA and CDR2 YSLEER. Trimming at V came to 1 base and at J to 5 bases, leaving 3 bases not matched to a gene. There are 14 residues in the CDR3. The chain recombines TRBV4-3 with TRBJ2-3, with TRBD1 matching over 7 bases. The sample was peripheral blood. This receptor was taken from a man in his sixties with acute or convalescent COVID-19. CDR3 loop: CASSQGQGQDTQYF. The CDR3 nucleotides are TGCGCCAGCAGCCAAGGACAGGGCCAAGATACGCAGTATTTT.